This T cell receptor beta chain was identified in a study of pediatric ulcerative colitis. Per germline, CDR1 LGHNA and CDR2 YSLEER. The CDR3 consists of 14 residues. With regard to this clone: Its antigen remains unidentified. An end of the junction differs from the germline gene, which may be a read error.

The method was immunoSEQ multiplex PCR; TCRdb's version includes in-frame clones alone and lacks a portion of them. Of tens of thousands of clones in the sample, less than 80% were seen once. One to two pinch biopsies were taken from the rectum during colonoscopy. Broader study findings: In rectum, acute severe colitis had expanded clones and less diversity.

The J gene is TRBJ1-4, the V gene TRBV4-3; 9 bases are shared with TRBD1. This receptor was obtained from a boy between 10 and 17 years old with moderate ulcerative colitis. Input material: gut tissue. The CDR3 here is CASSQEHRGQELLF. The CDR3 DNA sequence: TGCGCCAGCAGCCAGGAACACAGGGGGCAGGAACTGCTTTTT.